Listed below are T cell receptor beta chains from one sample, sequenced in a study of cytomegalovirus exposure and HLA in healthy donors. Using immunoSEQ multiplex PCR, the repertoire was profiled, and TCRdb retains in-frame clones only, with some absent. The sample consists of 190,000 or so clones, 65% to 85% of them appearing once. The sample comprised PBMCs. The source of these receptors is a boy between 2 and 10 years old in good health and CMV-seronegative. The CDR3 runs from the conserved cysteine through the conserved F or W. Each record gives: J gene, clone size, V gene, D gene, CDR3 DNA, CDR3 protein. D genes are given only for firm matches. The size of a clone is reported for some rows only, either as once, few or many, or as a class for expanded clones.

TRBJ1-1	few	TRBV6-1	NA	TGTGCCAGCAGTGAGAGGGGGAAGGGGGCTTTCTTT	CASSERGKGAFF
TRBJ2-2	NA	TRBV7-3	TRBD2	TGTGCCAGCAGCTTAAAAGCGGGGGGATTTACCGGGGAGCTGTTTTTT	CASSLKAGGFTGELFF
TRBJ2-7	NA	TRBV6-6	TRBD1	TGTGCCAGCAGTTACTCCGGGACAGGGAGTTACGAGCAGTACTTC	CASSYSGTGSYEQYF
TRBJ1-2	NA	TRBV7-2	NA	TGTGCCAGCAGCTTAGTGGGAGGGCTAGGCTACACCTTC	CASSLVGGLGYTF
TRBJ1-1	NA	TRBV5-1	TRBD1	TGCGCCAGCAGCGGGGGCAGGGGGACTTGGATGAACACTGAAGCTTTCTTT	CASSGGRGTWMNTEAFF
TRBJ1-2	NA	TRBV19	NA	TGTGCCAGTACCCGGACGGATACAGGGGGCTACACCTTC	CASTRTDTGGYTF
TRBJ1-2	few	TRBV6-5	NA	TGTGCCAGCAGTCCCCGGACAGTGGGTGGCTACACCTTC	CASSPRTVGGYTF
TRBJ2-2	NA	TRBV6-6	TRBD1	TGTGCCAGCAGTTCTGACAGGGTAGGCGGGGAGCTGTTTTTT	CASSSDRVGGELFF
TRBJ1-1	once	TRBV7-9	NA	TGTGCCAGCAGCTTAGGTAAGGGAAGCGGGGATACTGAAGCTTTCTTT	CASSLGKGSGDTEAFF
TRBJ1-6	NA	TRBV5-4	TRBD1	TGTGCCAGCAGCTTATCCGACAGGGGCTCACCCCTCCACTTT	CASSLSDRGSPLHF
TRBJ2-2	NA	TRBV6-6	TRBD2	TGTGCCAGCAGTCCGGGACTAGCGGGCACCGGGGAGCTGTTTTTT	CASSPGLAGTGELFF
TRBJ1-5	NA	TRBV6-1	NA	TGTGCCAGCCTAGATACCAATCAGCCCCAGCATTTT	CASLDTNQPQHF
TRBJ2-3	NA	TRBV11-3	TRBD2	TGTGCCAGCCGCCCGACTAGCGGCGTGGATACGCAGTATTTT	CASRPTSGVDTQYF
TRBJ1-2	NA	TRBV7-2	NA	TGTGCCAGCAGCTTAGAATCCATGTTCTATGGCTACACCTTC	CASSLESMFYGYTF
TRBJ1-3	NA	TRBV9	NA	TGTGCCAGCACCCCGTATGTCTCTGGAAACACCATATATTTT	CASTPYVSGNTIYF
TRBJ2-3	NA	TRBV7-2	TRBD2	TGTGCCAGCAGGGGGCCGGGACTAGTAATGGATACGCAGTATTTT	CASRGPGLVMDTQYF
TRBJ2-3	NA	TRBV4-3	TRBD2	TGCGCCAGCAGCCCTCTCACTAGCGGGGGAACCTACCCGATCACAGATACGCAGTATTTT	CASSPLTSGGTYPITDTQYF
TRBJ2-7	NA	TRBV15	TRBD2	TGTGCCACCAGCAGGGCGCCCCACGGGGGGTCCTACGAGCAGTACTTC	CATSRAPHGGSYEQYF
TRBJ1-3	NA	TRBV7-9	TRBD1	TGTGCCACCGGGACAGGGGCTAGCTCTGGAAACACCATATATTTT	CATGTGASSGNTIYF
TRBJ1-1	NA	TRBV4-1	NA	TGCGCCAGCAGCCAAGATCCCCTGGCAGTCGCTTCATGGGCTTTCTTT	CASSQDPLAVASWAFF
TRBJ2-1	NA	TRBV27	NA	TGTGCCAGCAGTCGAAACAACAATGAGCAGTTCTTC	CASSRNNNEQFF
TRBJ2-7	NA	TRBV5-1	NA	TGCGCCAGCAGCTTGGGGTCGGCCCTGAGGAACGAGCAGTACTTC	CASSLGSALRNEQYF
TRBJ1-1	NA	TRBV5-1	NA	TGCGCCAGCAGCCAGCATTCGGCCAGGGTGGCTGAAGCTTTCTTT	CASSQHSARVAEAFF
TRBJ2-5	NA	TRBV5-1	NA	TGCGCCAGCAGCTCAGGATGGGAGACCCAGTACTTC	CASSSGWETQYF
TRBJ1-1	NA	TRBV5-1	TRBD1	TGCGCCAGCAGCTCGGAAGGGACAGGGGGGAACACTGAAGCTTTCTTT	CASSSEGTGGNTEAFF
TRBJ2-7	once	TRBV30	NA	TGTGCCTGGAGTGTAAACCGGGTTGGCGAGCAGTACTTC	CAWSVNRVGEQYF
TRBJ2-4	NA	TRBV9	TRBD1	TGTGCCAGCAGCGCCGGGACAGGGGACCTTACTCTAGCCAAAAACATTCAGTACTTC	CASSAGTGDLTLAKNIQYF
TRBJ1-2	few	TRBV6-1	NA	TGTGCCAGCAGTGAAGGATTCCAGGGGATCGATGGCTACACCTTC	CASSEGFQGIDGYTF
TRBJ1-5	few	TRBV7-2	TRBD1	TGTGCCAGCAGCCTGGGACAGGGGGCGAGTCAGCCCCAGCATTTT	CASSLGQGASQPQHF
TRBJ2-2	NA	TRBV7-2	NA	TGTGCCAGCAGCTTGACAGGCCCGAACACCGGGGAGCTGTTTTTT	CASSLTGPNTGELFF
TRBJ2-7	NA	TRBV7-9	TRBD1	TGTGCCAGCAGCAACCGGGACAGGGTCCCCTACGAGCAGTACTTC	CASSNRDRVPYEQYF
TRBJ1-5	NA	TRBV4-1	NA	TGCGCCAGCAGCACCCTGGCAGTCAATCAGCCCCAGCATTTT	CASSTLAVNQPQHF
TRBJ2-4	NA	TRBV27	NA	TGTGCCAGCAGTTTGACGGGAAACATTCAGTACTTC	CASSLTGNIQYF
TRBJ2-1	few	TRBV9	NA	TGTGCCAGCAGCGTAGGCAACCTAGGGGGTGGGGAGCAGTTCTTC	CASSVGNLGGGEQFF
TRBJ1-1	NA	TRBV19	NA	TGTGCCAGTAGTATAAACAGGAACACTGAAGCTTTCTTT	CASSINRNTEAFF
TRBJ2-3	once	TRBV29-1	TRBD2	TGCAGCGTCGCGGGACTAGCCGCTTATACGCAGTATTTT	CSVAGLAAYTQYF
TRBJ2-2	NA	TRBV5-4	NA	TGTGCCAGCAGCTTGCACTACGGAGGTACCGGGGAGCTGTTTTTT	CASSLHYGGTGELFF
TRBJ1-6	NA	TRBV4-1	NA	TGCGCCAGCAGCCAAGAGGGAGTCTCCTATAATTCACCCCTCCACTTT	CASSQEGVSYNSPLHF